Here is one T cell receptor (beta chain) with its context. Its antigen is undetermined. This sample stems from a study of CD8+CD57+ T cells in acquired aplastic anemia. The TCR beta profiling, which covered VDJ combination and CDR3 sequence, was carried out using genomic DNA as the template. MiXCR was run by TCRdb on the reads, yielding one entry per CDR3 protein. The data hold around 200,000 distinct CDR3 sequences, with 60% to 80% observed a single time. Trimming at V came to 6 bases and at J to 4 bases, leaving 15 bases not matched to a gene. The CDR3 is made up of 18 amino acids. The germline V gene has CDR1 SEHNR and CDR2 FQNEAQ (reference sequence). Patients selected for sequencing had displayed CD8+CD57+ cell expansion by flow cytometry. Notes on the study in general: The same twenty-nine CD8+ CDR3 sequences occurred in patients and in controls.

The gene calls are TRBV7-9 and TRBJ2-6, with TRBD1 matching over 7 bases. This receptor was taken from a human donor with aplastic anemia. Material: sorted CD4+, CD8+, or CD8+CD57+ T cells (not recorded which) from PBMCs. CDR3 coding DNA: TGTGCCAGCAGTCAAGACAGGGCCACCCCCTGGGGGGCCAACGTCCTGACTTTC. This codes for CASSQDRATPWGANVLTF.